The next 3 T cell receptor beta chains were all read from a single sample in a study of T cell changes during pregnancy in multiple sclerosis. Produced via immunoSEQ multiplex PCR; TCRdb's table is partial and in-frame only. The top ten clones hold 15% to 18% of a sample with 20,000 to 25,000 clones, about 85% of them seen once. The specimen comprised CD8+ T cells from peripheral blood mononuclear cells, sampled in the first trimester of pregnancy. The receptors were sampled from a female donor in good health, enrolled as a control in a pregnancy study.

The chain has TRBV5-4 and TRBJ1-3; the D is unclear. The CDR3 extends over 16 amino acids. Germline V gene data show CDR1 as SGHNT and CDR2 as YYREEE (reference sequence). Between the trimmed V and J ends, which lost 0 bases and 2 bases, there was a span of 12 bases. Here the CDR3 reads CASSLGVLPPGNTIYF. In DNA form, the CDR3 reads TGTGCCAGCAGCTTGGGAGTCCTCCCCCCTGGAAACACCATATATTTT.

This clone came up a few times. This chain uses TRBV21-1 with TRBJ1-2; the table's D call, TRBD1, has no DNA check behind it. TRBV21-1 is listed as a pseudogene. There are 17 residues in the CDR3. The CDR3 sequence: CASSPQGWTGGDYGYTF. DNA for the CDR3: TGTGCCAGCAGCCCCCAAGGCTGGACAGGGGGCGACTATGGCTACACCTTC.

The rearrangement uses TRBV10-3 and TRBJ2-2; 12 nucleotides match TRBD1. The germline V gene has CDR1 ENHRY and CDR2 SYGVKD. The CDR3 has 15 amino acids. The V and J ends lost 10 bases and 7 bases, in that order; junction bases with no gene match: 10. CDR3 loop: CATNFGTGGHGELFF. The CDR3 nucleotides are TGTGCCACCAACTTCGGGACAGGGGGCCACGGGGAGCTGTTTTTT.